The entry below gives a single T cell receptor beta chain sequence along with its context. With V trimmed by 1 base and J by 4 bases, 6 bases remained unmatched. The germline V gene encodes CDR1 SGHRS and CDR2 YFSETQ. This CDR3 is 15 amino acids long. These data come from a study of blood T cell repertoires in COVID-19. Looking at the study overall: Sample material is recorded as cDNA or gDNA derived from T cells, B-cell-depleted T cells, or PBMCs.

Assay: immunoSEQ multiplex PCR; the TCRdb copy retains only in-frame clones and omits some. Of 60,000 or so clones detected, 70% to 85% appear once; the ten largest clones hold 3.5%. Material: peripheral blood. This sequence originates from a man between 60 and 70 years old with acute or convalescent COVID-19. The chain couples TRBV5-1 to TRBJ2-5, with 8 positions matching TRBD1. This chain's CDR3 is CASSLFGQGAETQYF. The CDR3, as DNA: TGCGCCAGCAGCTTGTTCGGACAGGGAGCAGAGACCCAGTACTTC. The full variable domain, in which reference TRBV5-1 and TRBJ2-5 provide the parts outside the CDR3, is KAGVTQTPRYLIKTRGQQVTLSCSPISGHRSVSWYQQTPGQGLQFLFEYFSETQRNKGNFPGRFSGRQFSNSRSEMNVSTLELGDSALYLCASSLFGQGAETQYFGPGTRLLVL.